The present entry profiles one T cell receptor (beta chain) with its context. Other DNA sequences in this sample translate to the same CDR3. This sample was taken from a study of blood T cell repertoires in COVID-19. Authors' methods: Reference gene primer amplification gave nucleated cell count estimates. Libraries were prepared by immunoSEQ multiplex PCR; TCRdb keeps only in-frame clonotypes and omits some of them. V, J and clone size are those of that table, while D and trimming were read from the DNA. Seen here are some 200,000 clones, approximately 81% observed once, and the top ten hold approximately 9%. This CDR3 is 12 amino acids long. Deletions cut 0 bases from V and 5 bases from J, with 2 bases between. The V gene's germline CDR1 is SEHNR and CDR2 FQNEAQ (reference sequence). Cohort assignment relied on participant-reported clinical history.

The rearrangement uses TRBV7-9 and TRBJ2-1, with unresolved D. The TCR was taken from a woman in her forties or fifties with acute COVID-19. Sequences were obtained from PBMCs or T cells enriched from blood (not recorded which). CDR3 in DNA: TGTGCCAGCAGCTTAGCCAACAATGAGCAGTTCTTC. This gives the protein CASSLANNEQFF.